The T cell receptor beta chain under discussion was sequenced for a study of cytotoxic CD8 clonotypes in ibrutinib-treated CLL. Overall study findings and caveats: Baseline clonality, above age-matched healthy donor levels, tracked circulating CD8+ T-cell counts.

In regard to this clone: Its target is not known.

Assay used: immunoSEQ multiplex PCR; TCRdb lists only in-frame clones, some missing. The data show about 24,000 clones, nearly 80% seen once. V was shortened by 6 bases and J by 5 bases, with 16 bases between the two germline ends. Per the germline V gene, CDR1 is SGHTA and CDR2 is FQGNSA. CDR3 length equals 15 residues. The sequencing here drew on PBMCs, taken before ibrutinib treatment. The sequence was collected from a human donor with chronic lymphocytic leukemia. J is TRBJ2-2 and V is TRBV7-2; unclear D gene. The CDR3 is CASSPGLGGTGELFF. CDR3 in DNA: TGTGCCAGCAGTCCAGGTCTCGGTGGTACCGGGGAGCTGTTTTTT.